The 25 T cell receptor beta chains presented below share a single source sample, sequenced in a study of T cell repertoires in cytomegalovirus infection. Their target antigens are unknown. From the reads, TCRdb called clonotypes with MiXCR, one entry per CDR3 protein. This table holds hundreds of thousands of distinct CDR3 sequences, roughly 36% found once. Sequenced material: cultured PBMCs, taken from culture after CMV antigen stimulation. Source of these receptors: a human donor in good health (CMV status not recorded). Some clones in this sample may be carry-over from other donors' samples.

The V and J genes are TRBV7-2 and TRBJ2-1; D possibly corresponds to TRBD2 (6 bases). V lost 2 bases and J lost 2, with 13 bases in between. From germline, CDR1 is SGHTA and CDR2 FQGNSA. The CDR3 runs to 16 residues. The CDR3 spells CASSLRRGRAYNEQFF. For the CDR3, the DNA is TGTGCCAGCAGCTTACGGAGGGGTAGGGCCTACAATGAGCAGTTCTTC.

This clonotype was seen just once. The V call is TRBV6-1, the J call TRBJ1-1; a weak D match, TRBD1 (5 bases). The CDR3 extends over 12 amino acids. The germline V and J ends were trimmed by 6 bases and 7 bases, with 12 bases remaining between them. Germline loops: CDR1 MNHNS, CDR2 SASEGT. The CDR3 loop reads CASSNLGGEAFF. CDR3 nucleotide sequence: TGTGCCAGCAGCAACCTGGGGGGTGAAGCTTTCTTT.

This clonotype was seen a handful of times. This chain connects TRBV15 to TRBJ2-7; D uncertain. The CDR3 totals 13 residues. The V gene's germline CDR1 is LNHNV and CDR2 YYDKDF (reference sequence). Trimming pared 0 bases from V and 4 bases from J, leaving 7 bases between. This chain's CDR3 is CATSRDHLYEQYF. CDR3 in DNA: TGTGCCACCAGCAGAGATCACTTATACGAGCAGTACTTC.

The CDR3 reads CASGPRSDEAFF. The CDR3 coding sequence is TGTGCCAGCGGCCCTAGGTCGGATGAAGCTTTCTTT. The V call is TRBV27, the J call TRBJ1-1; D gene ambiguous. The CDR3 is made up of 12 amino acids. The V gene's germline CDR1 is MNHEY and CDR2 SMNVEV (reference sequence). The V end was cut by 8 bases, the J end by 7 bases, with 14 bases between.

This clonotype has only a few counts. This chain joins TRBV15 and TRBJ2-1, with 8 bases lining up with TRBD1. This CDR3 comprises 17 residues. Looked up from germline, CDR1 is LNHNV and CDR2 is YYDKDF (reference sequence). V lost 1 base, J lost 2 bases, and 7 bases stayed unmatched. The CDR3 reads CATSRVGQGTAYNEQFF. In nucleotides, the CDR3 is TGTGCCACCAGCAGAGTCGGACAGGGAACGGCCTACAATGAGCAGTTCTTC.

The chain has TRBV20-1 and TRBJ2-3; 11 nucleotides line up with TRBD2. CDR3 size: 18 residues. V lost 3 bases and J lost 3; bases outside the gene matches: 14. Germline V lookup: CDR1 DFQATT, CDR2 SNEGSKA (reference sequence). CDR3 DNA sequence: TGCAGTGCTAGGGGACTAGCGGAACCGGGTAGCGGTACAGATACGCAGTATTTT. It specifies CSARGLAEPGSGTDTQYF.

The CDR3 region has the DNA TGTGCCAGCAGCACCTGGAGGGATACGCAGTATTTT. Translation gives CASSTWRDTQYF. The V call is TRBV7-2, the J call TRBJ2-3; weak D call: TRBD2 (5 bases). The CDR3 extends over 12 amino acids. Germline CDR1 and CDR2: SGHTA and FQGNSA. The V and J ends lost 5 bases and 6 bases respectively, with 9 bases between them.

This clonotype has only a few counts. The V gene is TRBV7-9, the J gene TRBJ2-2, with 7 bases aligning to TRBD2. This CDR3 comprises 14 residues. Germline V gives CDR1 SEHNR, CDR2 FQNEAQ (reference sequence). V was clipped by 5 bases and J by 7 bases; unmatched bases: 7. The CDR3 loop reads CASSLAGDGGELFF. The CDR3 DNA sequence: TGTGCCAGCAGCCTTGCGGGGGACGGCGGGGAGCTGTTTTTT. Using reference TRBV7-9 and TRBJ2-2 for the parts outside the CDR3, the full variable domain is DTGVSQNPRHKITKRGQNVTFRCDPISEHNRLYWYRQTLGQGPEFLTYFQNEAQLEKSRLLSDRFSAERPKGSFSTLEIQRTEQGDSAMYLCASSLAGDGGELFFGEGSRLTVL.

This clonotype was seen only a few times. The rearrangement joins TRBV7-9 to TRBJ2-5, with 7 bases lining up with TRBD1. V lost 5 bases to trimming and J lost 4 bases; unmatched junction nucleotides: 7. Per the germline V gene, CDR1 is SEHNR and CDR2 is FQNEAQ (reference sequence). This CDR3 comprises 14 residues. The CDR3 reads CASSTTGNGETQYF. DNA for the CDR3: TGTGCCAGCAGCACGACAGGGAATGGAGAGACCCAGTACTTC.

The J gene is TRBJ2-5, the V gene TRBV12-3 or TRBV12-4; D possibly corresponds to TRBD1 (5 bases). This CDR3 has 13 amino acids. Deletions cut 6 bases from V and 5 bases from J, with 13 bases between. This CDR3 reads CASSRQLWETQYF. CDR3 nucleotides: TGTGCCAGCAGCCGACAGTTATGGGAGACCCAGTACTTC.

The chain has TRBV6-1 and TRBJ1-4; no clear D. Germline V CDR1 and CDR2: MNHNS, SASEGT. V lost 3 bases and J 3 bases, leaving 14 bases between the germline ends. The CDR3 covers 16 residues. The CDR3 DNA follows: TGTGCCAGCAGTGACAGAGCGAGGGCGGCTAATGAAAAACTGTTTTTT. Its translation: CASSDRARAANEKLFF.

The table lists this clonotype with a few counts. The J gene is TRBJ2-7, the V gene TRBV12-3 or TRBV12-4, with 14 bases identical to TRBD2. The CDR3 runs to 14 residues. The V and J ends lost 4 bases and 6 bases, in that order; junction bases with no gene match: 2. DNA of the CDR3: TGTGCCAGCAGTTGGGGGACTAGCGGGGGCGAGCAGTACTTC. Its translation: CASSWGTSGGEQYF.

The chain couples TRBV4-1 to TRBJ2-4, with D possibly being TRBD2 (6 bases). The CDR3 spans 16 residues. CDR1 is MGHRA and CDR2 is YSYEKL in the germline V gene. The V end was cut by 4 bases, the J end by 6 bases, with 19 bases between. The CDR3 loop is CASSRRPTGEGNIQYF. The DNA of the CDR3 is TGCGCCAGCAGCCGCCGGCCGACGGGAGAGGGAAACATTCAGTACTTC.

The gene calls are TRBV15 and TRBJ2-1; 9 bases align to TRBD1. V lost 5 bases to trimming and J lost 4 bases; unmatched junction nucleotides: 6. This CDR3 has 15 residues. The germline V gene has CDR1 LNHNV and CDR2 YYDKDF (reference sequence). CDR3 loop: CATSGEGQGYNEQFF. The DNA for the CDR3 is TGTGCCACCAGCGGTGAAGGACAGGGGTACAATGAGCAGTTCTTC.

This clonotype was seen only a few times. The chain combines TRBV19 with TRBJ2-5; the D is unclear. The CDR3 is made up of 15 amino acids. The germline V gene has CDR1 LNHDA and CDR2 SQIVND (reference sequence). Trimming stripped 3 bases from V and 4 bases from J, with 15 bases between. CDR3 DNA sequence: TGTGCCAGTAGTATGCGGCAATCAAAGTCAGAGACCCAGTACTTC. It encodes CASSMRQSKSETQYF.

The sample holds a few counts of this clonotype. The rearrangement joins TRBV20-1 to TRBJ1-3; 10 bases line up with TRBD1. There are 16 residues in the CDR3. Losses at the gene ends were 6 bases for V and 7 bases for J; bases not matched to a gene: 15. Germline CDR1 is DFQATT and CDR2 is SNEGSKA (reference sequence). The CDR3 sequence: CSAPRRDRGGYNTIYF. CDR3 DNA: TGCAGTGCCCCCCGCCGGGACAGGGGAGGGTACAACACCATATATTTT.

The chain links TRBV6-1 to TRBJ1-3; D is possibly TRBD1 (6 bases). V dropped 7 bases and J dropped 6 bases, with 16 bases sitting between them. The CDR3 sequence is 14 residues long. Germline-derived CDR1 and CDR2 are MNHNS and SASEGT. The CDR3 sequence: CASTPGTPENTIYF. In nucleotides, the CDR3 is TGTGCCAGCACCCCCGGGACACCCGAAAACACCATATATTTT.

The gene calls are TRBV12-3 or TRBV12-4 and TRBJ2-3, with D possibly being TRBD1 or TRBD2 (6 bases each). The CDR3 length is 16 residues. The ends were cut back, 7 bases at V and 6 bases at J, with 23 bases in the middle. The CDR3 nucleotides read TGTGCCAGCACCGGGGGCGGTGGTTCCCTGGGGGATACGCAGTATTTT. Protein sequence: CASTGGGGSLGDTQYF.

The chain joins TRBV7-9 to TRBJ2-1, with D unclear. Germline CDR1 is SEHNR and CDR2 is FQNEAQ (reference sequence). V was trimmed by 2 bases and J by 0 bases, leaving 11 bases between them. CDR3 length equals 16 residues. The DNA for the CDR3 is TGTGCCAGCAGCTTAAAAGGTCTGAGCTCCTACAATGAGCAGTTCTTC. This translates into CASSLKGLSSYNEQFF. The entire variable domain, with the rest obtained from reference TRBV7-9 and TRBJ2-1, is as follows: DTGVSQNPRHKITKRGQNVTFRCDPISEHNRLYWYRQTLGQGPEFLTYFQNEAQLEKSRLLSDRFSAERPKGSFSTLEIQRTEQGDSAMYLCASSLKGLSSYNEQFFGPGTRLTVL.

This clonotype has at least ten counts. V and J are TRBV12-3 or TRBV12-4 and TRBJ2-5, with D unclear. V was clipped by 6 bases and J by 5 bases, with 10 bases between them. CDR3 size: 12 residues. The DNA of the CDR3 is TGTGCCAGCAGCTTCCTTAGGGAGACCCAGTACTTC. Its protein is CASSFLRETQYF.

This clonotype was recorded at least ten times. The CDR3 DNA follows: TGTGCCAGCAGCCGACAAGGATTGGGATCTATTAACTATGGCTACACCTTC. It is translated as CASSRQGLGSINYGYTF. J is TRBJ1-2 and V is TRBV7-8; unclear D gene. Germline loops: CDR1 SGHVS, CDR2 FQNEAQ. CDR3 length: 17 amino acids. V lost 5 bases, J lost 1 base, and 20 bases lay in between.

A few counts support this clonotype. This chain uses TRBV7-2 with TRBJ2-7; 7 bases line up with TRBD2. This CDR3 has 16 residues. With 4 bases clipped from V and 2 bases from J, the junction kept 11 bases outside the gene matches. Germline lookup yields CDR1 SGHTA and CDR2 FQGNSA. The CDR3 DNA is TGTGCCAGCAGCTCCTACTCAGCGGGACCGACCTACGAGCAGTACTTC. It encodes CASSSYSAGPTYEQYF.

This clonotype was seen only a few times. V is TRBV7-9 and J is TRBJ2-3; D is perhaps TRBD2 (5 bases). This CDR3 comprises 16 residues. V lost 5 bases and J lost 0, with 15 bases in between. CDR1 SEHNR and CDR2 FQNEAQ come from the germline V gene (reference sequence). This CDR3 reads CASSPPSGVSTDTQYF. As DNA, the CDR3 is TGTGCCAGCAGCCCGCCCTCCGGGGTTAGCACAGATACGCAGTATTTT.

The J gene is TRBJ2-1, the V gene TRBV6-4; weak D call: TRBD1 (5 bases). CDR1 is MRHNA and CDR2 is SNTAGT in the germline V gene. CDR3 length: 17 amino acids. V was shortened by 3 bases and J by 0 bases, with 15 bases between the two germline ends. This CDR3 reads CASSDTLGHSSYNEQFF. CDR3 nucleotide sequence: TGTGCCAGCAGTGATACCTTGGGGCACAGCTCCTACAATGAGCAGTTCTTC.

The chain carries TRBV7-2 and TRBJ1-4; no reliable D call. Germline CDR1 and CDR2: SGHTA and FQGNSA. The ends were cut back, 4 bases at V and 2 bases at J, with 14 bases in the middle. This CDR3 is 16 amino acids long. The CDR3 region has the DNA TGTGCCAGCAGCTCCCTACGGGGTTCGACTAATGAAAAACTGTTTTTT. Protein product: CASSSLRGSTNEKLFF.